This TCR beta chain stems from a study of vaccination and CD4 T cells after COVID-19. This CDR3 is built from 15 residues. Germline-derived CDR1 and CDR2 are MNHEY and SMNVEV (reference sequence). The ends were cut back, 7 bases at V and 0 bases at J, with 15 bases in the middle. An Oncomine TCR Beta short-read assay was used to sequence the DNA from cultured CD4+ T cells. TCRdb passed the PCR reads through MiXCR, listing each CDR3 protein once. This table holds around 14,000 distinct CDR3 sequences, roughly 58% found once. This clonotype occurred a few times. Its antigen is undetermined. Treatment of the sample: roughly 10-day PBMC culture with coronavirus spike peptide pools or control peptides (ViraFEST assay).

V and J are TRBV27 and TRBJ1-1; D is unclear. The sample consisted of CD4+ T cells from blood, cultured in vitro. The receptor's source is a human donor who had recovered from COVID-19. The CDR3 protein is CASTPGPEMNTEAFF. The CDR3 nucleotides read TGTGCCAGCACCCCCGGCCCAGAGATGAACACTGAAGCTTTCTTT.